These 21 T cell receptor beta chains came from one sample sequenced in a study of T cells in Graves' hyperthyroidism and ophthalmopathy. Amplified TCR beta CDR3 regions derived from RNA transcripts. The HTBI set primed first-round TCR CDR3 RT-PCR. TCRdb ran MiXCR on the multiplex PCR reads and lists one entry per CDR3 protein. Among approximately 870,000 distinct CDR3 sequences, around 38% were seen once, and the ten largest hold 8.9%. Sequencing was performed on blood. Receptors originate from a man between 18 and 35 years old with Graves' hyperthyroidism.

Details on this clonotype: Since a much larger clone is just one base distant, this may be a read error. This chain links TRBV10-3 with TRBJ2-7, with 8 bases identical to TRBD1. J was trimmed by 2 bases and V by 4 bases; bases with no gene match: 13. The CDR3 runs 17 residues. The germline CDR1 and CDR2 sequences are ENHRY and SYGVKD. The CDR3 spells CAISGAAMGQAPYEQYF. The CDR3 coding sequence is TGTGCCATCAGTGGCGCGGCGATGGGACAGGCACCCTACGAGCAGTACTTC.

This chain connects TRBV29-1 to TRBJ2-7; D perhaps matches TRBD1 (6 bases). Germline V gives CDR1 SQVTM, CDR2 ANQGSEA. The V end lost 4 bases, the J end lost 0 bases, and 10 bases lay between the germline ends. The CDR3 is 13 residues long. The CDR3 spells CSVGQAFSYEQYF. The CDR3 DNA reads TGCAGCGTTGGACAGGCCTTCTCCTACGAGCAGTACTTC.

As to this clonotype: A read error may be the cause here, since a much bigger clone is one base away. The V gene is TRBV29-1, the J gene TRBJ1-2, with TRBD1 matching 9 bases. Trimming took 4 bases from V and 3 from J; bases not matched to a gene: 15. This CDR3 has 17 amino acids. The germline V gene has CDR1 SQVTM and CDR2 ANQGSEA. The CDR3 DNA is TGCAGCGTTGTAGAAAGAGGAACGGACAGGGGACACTATGGCTACACCTTC. It yields the protein CSVVERGTDRGHYGYTF.

The genes are TRBV6-6 and TRBJ2-2, with TRBD1 matching 8 bases. The CDR3 is 14 residues long. The germline gives CDR1 MNHNY, CDR2 SVGAGI (reference sequence). V dropped 7 bases and J dropped 2; count of bases not matched to a gene: 3. CDR3 nucleotides: TGTGCCAGCAACCCAGGGGGCAACACCGGGGAGCTGTTTTTT. Its translation is CASNPGGNTGELFF.

The chain couples TRBV2 to TRBJ1-2; 7 positions agree with TRBD1. After removal of 1 base from V and 13 bases from J, the junction contained 6 bases not matched to a gene. The CDR3 loop spans 12 amino acids. Germline lookup yields CDR1 SNHLY and CDR2 FYNNEI. CDR3 in amino acids: CASSEGQGEGTF. In DNA form, the CDR3 reads TGTGCCAGCAGTGAAGGGCAGGGGGAGGGCACCTTC.

This rearrangement joins TRBV20-1 to TRBJ2-7, with D tentatively TRBD1 (6 bases). Per the germline V gene, CDR1 is DFQATT and CDR2 is SNEGSKA (reference sequence). The CDR3 totals 14 residues. The V gene lost 5 bases and the J gene lost 2 bases, with 16 bases spanning the gap. The CDR3 loop reads CSADTGKGPYEQYF. CDR3 nucleotides: TGCAGTGCTGATACAGGGAAAGGACCCTACGAGCAGTACTTC.

This clonotype was counted a few times. J is TRBJ1-1 and V is TRBV7-2, with a possible D match to TRBD1 (5 bases). Deletions cut 4 bases from V and 1 base from J, with 19 bases between. Germline-derived CDR1 and CDR2 are SGHTA and FQGNSA. This CDR3 comprises 17 residues. DNA of the CDR3: TGTGCCAGCAGCTCATGGGGGGGAATGGGTAAGAACACTGAAGCTTTCTTT. This codes for CASSSWGGMGKNTEAFF.

V usage is TRBV29-1 and J usage is TRBJ2-3; D uncertain. The length of the CDR3 is 12 residues. V was pared by 2 bases and J by 5 bases, with 8 bases between. Germline V gives CDR1 SQVTM, CDR2 ANQGSEA. The CDR3 DNA sequence: TGCAGCGTTGAACACAGAATAGATACGCAGTATTTT. Amino acids: CSVEHRIDTQYF.

V and J are TRBV5-4 and TRBJ1-1; a weak D match, TRBD1 (6 bases). The V end was cut by 7 bases, the J end by 2 bases, with 15 bases between. CDR1 and CDR2 from the germline V gene are SGHNT and YYREEE (reference sequence). The CDR3 runs 14 residues. CDR3 sequence reads: CASGLRGANTEAFF. CDR3 nucleotide sequence: TGTGCCAGCGGCCTACGGGGGGCAAACACTGAAGCTTTCTTT.

This clonotype came up many times. This chain uses TRBV9 with TRBJ1-5; TRBD1 matches 7 bases. J was trimmed by 3 bases and V by 7 bases; bases with no gene match: 10. This CDR3 spans 15 amino acids. The V gene's germline CDR1 is SGDLS and CDR2 YYNGEE. The CDR3 loop is CASSRQGLVNQPQHF. CDR3 sequence (DNA): TGTGCCAGCTCTCGACAGGGTTTGGTCAATCAGCCCCAGCATTTT. Full variable domain (rest looked up from reference TRBV9 and TRBJ1-5): DSGVTQTPKHLITATGQRVTLRCSPRSGDLSVYWYQQSLDQGLQFLIQYYNGEERAKGNILERFSAQQFPDLHSELNLSSLELGDSALYFCASSRQGLVNQPQHFGDGTRLSIL.

V usage is TRBV7-9 and J usage is TRBJ2-1; the match to TRBD2 covers 7 bases. The J segment lost 10 bases and the V segment lost 5 bases, leaving 5 bases of the junction unmatched. CDR3 length equals 12 residues. CDR1 is SEHNR, CDR2 FQNEAQ, per germline (reference sequence). The CDR3 DNA sequence: TGTGCCAGCAGCCCCGCTAGCGGAGAGCAGTTCTTC. Protein product: CASSPASGEQFF.

The genes are TRBV11-1 and TRBJ2-7, with 7 bases aligning to TRBD2. CDR1 and CDR2 (germline): SGHAT, FQDESV (reference sequence). The CDR3 is 15 residues long. Germline trimming cut 5 bases from V and 6 bases from J; bases unmatched to any gene: 13. CDR3 DNA: TGTGCCAGCAGCCAAGAGGGCGGGAGAGAGGCCGAGCAGTACTTC. Its translation is CASSQEGGREAEQYF.

In its sample, this clonotype was seen once. CDR3 DNA sequence: TGTGCCAGCAGCTTAACCCGGGACCAGGAGCTAAACACTGAAGCTTTCTTT. Residues: CASSLTRDQELNTEAFF. This sequence joins TRBV9 and TRBJ1-1, with D possibly being TRBD1 (5 bases). This CDR3 contains 17 residues. Looked up from germline, CDR1 is SGDLS and CDR2 is YYNGEE. Deletions cut 4 bases from V and 2 bases from J, with 21 bases between.

This clonotype was seen many times. The CDR3: CSARGQVNTEAFF. Written as DNA, the CDR3 is TGCAGTGCTAGAGGTCAGGTGAACACTGAAGCTTTCTTT. This rearrangement joins TRBV20-1 to TRBJ1-1; D is ambiguous. Deletions cut 1 base from V and 0 bases from J, with 6 bases between. Germline CDR1 DFQATT, CDR2 SNEGSKA (reference sequence). The CDR3 spans 13 residues.

The chain carries TRBV6-5 and TRBJ1-5, with no clear D. V lost 5 bases, J lost 7 bases, and 15 bases lay in between. CDR1 and CDR2 from the germline V gene are MNHEY and SVGAGI. The CDR3 covers 14 residues. DNA for the CDR3: TGTGCCAGCAGTGAAAAGGGTCCTAGGCAGCCCCAGCATTTT. Protein sequence: CASSEKGPRQPQHF.

The chain couples TRBV12-3 or TRBV12-4 to TRBJ1-4; perhaps TRBD1 as D (5 bases). This CDR3 is built from 16 residues. Trimming took off 4 bases at V and 3 bases at J, with 15 bases between the two ends. CDR3 nucleotides: TGTGCCAGCAGTTCTACCTCGGGACTGCCTAATGAAAAACTGTTTTTT. It codes for CASSSTSGLPNEKLFF.

This clonotype was detected many times. V gene TRBV10-3 combines with J gene TRBJ2-7; TRBD2 might be the D (6 bases). The germline gives CDR1 ENHRY, CDR2 SYGVKD. V was shortened by 0 bases and J by 0 bases, with 9 bases between the two germline ends. CDR3 size: 15 residues. The chain's CDR3 is CAISESTSTSYEQYF. In DNA, the CDR3 is TGTGCCATCAGTGAGTCAACTAGCACCTCCTACGAGCAGTACTTC.

The V call is TRBV5-5, the J call TRBJ2-7; D ambiguous. CDR1 SGHKS and CDR2 YYEKEE come from the germline V gene (reference sequence). The CDR3 runs 13 residues. Trimming left V 2 bases short and J 5 bases short, with 11 bases between. The CDR3 loop is CASSFGRAHEQYF. In nucleotides, the CDR3 is TGTGCCAGCAGCTTTGGCAGAGCCCACGAGCAGTACTTC.

Ten or more counts support this clonotype. The chain uses TRBV15 and TRBJ2-7; D unclear. The V gene's germline CDR1 is LNHNV and CDR2 YYDKDF (reference sequence). V was pared by 0 bases and J by 1 base, with 7 bases between. The CDR3 loop spans 14 amino acids. This chain's CDR3 is CATSRDVLSYEQYF. CDR3 DNA: TGTGCCACCAGCAGAGATGTCCTATCCTACGAGCAGTACTTC.

This clonotype was counted ten times or more. The chain employs TRBV2 and TRBJ2-6, with D unclear. The CDR3 loop spans 16 amino acids. CDR1 is SNHLY and CDR2 is FYNNEI in the germline V gene. Trimming took 6 bases from V and 0 from J, leaving 12 bases between them. The CDR3 here is CASSDKGSSGANVLTF. The DNA of the CDR3 is TGTGCCAGCAGCGATAAGGGATCCTCTGGGGCCAACGTCCTGACTTTC.

The CDR3 reads CASSLGGAGDGYTF. The CDR3, as DNA: TGTGCCAGCAGCCTGGGAGGGGCAGGGGATGGCTACACCTTC. The rearrangement uses TRBV25-1 and TRBJ1-2; maybe TRBD1 (6 bases). Germline CDR1 reads MGHDK; CDR2 reads SYGVNS. The germline V and J ends were trimmed by 6 bases and 6 bases, with 17 bases remaining between them. This CDR3 contains 14 residues.